These 30 T cell receptor beta chains originate from one sample sequenced in a study of response to subunit inactivated influenza vaccine. One entry per CDR3 protein, called by TCRdb with MiXCR from the RT-PCR reads. The sample consists of more than 400,000 distinct CDR3 sequences, about 10% of them appearing once. The sample consisted of PBMCs from blood, taken about 40 days after vaccination. Source of these receptors: a man over 45 who received an inactivated influenza vaccine.

This clonotype was detected only a few times. The gene calls are TRBV12-3 or TRBV12-4 and TRBJ1-1; D possibly corresponds to TRBD1 (5 bases). Between the trimmed V and J ends, which lost 1 base and 5 bases, there was a span of 11 bases. There are 14 residues in the CDR3. In DNA form, the CDR3 reads TGTGCCAGCAGTTTAGACAGGTCGCGGACTGAAGCTTTCTTT. Amino acids: CASSLDRSRTEAFF.

In its sample, this clonotype was seen many times. The rearrangement links TRBV27 to TRBJ1-1, with D possibly matching TRBD1 (5 bases). The V end lost 2 bases, the J end lost 4 bases, and 8 bases lay between the germline ends. Germline V CDR1 and CDR2: MNHEY, SMNVEV (reference sequence). This CDR3 has 13 amino acids. CDR3 sequence reads: CASSLGGITEAFF. The DNA for the CDR3 is TGTGCCAGCAGTTTAGGGGGAATCACTGAAGCTTTCTTT.

This clonotype was counted a few times. J is TRBJ2-7 and V is TRBV20-1; D not certain. CDR3 length: 12 residues. The V end was cut by 1 base, the J end by 5 bases, with 9 bases between. The germline V gene has CDR1 DFQATT and CDR2 SNEGSKA (reference sequence). The CDR3 DNA follows: TGCAGTGCTAGAGTAGGGTGGGACGAGCAGTACTTC. This sequence encodes CSARVGWDEQYF.

This clonotype was counted at least ten times. The chain combines TRBV2 with TRBJ2-7; 10 positions match TRBD1. This CDR3 has 13 residues. V lost 4 bases and J lost 5; bases outside the gene matches: 2. Per germline, CDR1 SNHLY and CDR2 FYNNEI. CDR3 region: CASSGDRGNEQYF. The CDR3 nucleotides are TGTGCCAGCAGTGGGGACAGGGGAAACGAGCAGTACTTC.

The CDR3 bases are TGTGCCAGCAGTGACCTGAGGACCAGCTATGGCTACACCTTC. Its protein product is CASSDLRTSYGYTF. This chain uses TRBV25-1 with TRBJ1-2; D not resolved. CDR1 and CDR2 (germline): MGHDK, SYGVNS. The CDR3 consists of 14 residues. Trimming took 3 bases from V and 4 from J, leaving 12 bases between them.

The CDR3 sequence: CASSSFPTDSYEQYF. The CDR3 DNA reads as TGTGCCAGCAGCTCATTTCCGACAGACTCCTACGAGCAGTACTTC. This chain uses TRBV7-9 with TRBJ2-7; D might be TRBD1 (5 bases). Germline CDR1 and CDR2: SEHNR and FQNEAQ (reference sequence). V was cut by 4 bases and J by 0 bases, with 13 bases left in between. The CDR3 is 15 residues long.

This clonotype was detected a few times. The chain joins TRBV28 to TRBJ2-4; TRBD1 might be the D (5 bases). Germline CDR1 MDHEN, CDR2 SYDVKM. Trimming removed 5 bases from V and 2 bases from J, with 10 bases in between. The CDR3 consists of 14 residues. In nucleotides, the CDR3 is TGTGCCAGCAGTAGGGGCCTGACCAAAAACATTCAGTACTTC. Its protein is CASSRGLTKNIQYF. The whole variable domain, filled in from reference TRBV28 and TRBJ2-4, reads DVKVTQSSRYLVKRTGEKVFLECVQDMDHENMFWYRQDPGLGLRLIYFSYDVKMKEKGDIPEGYSVSREKKERFSLILESASTNQTSMYLCASSRGLTKNIQYFGAGTRLSVL.

In this sample, this clonotype turned up many times. V gene TRBV14 combines with J gene TRBJ1-1; D is unresolved. V lost 2 bases, J lost 5 bases, and 9 bases lay in between. From germline, CDR1 is SGHDN and CDR2 FVKESK. This CDR3 spans 13 amino acids. CDR3 sequence reads: CASSQQLGTEAFF. CDR3 in DNA: TGTGCCAGCAGCCAACAGCTGGGGACTGAAGCTTTCTTT.

This clonotype showed up just a few times. The chain uses TRBV7-8 and TRBJ2-7; 9 nucleotides agree with TRBD1. The germline V gene encodes CDR1 SGHVS and CDR2 FQNEAQ. The CDR3 extends over 16 amino acids. The J segment lost 3 bases and the V segment lost 3 bases, leaving 9 bases of the junction unmatched. CDR3 nucleotide sequence: TGTGCCAGCAGCTTCGGTACCCGGACAGGGGACTACGAGCAGTACTTC. It translates to CASSFGTRTGDYEQYF.

This clonotype was found a few times. The chain employs TRBV12-3 or TRBV12-4 and TRBJ1-1, with D possibly being TRBD1 (6 bases). This CDR3 comprises 13 residues. V was shortened by 5 bases and J by 6 bases, with 13 bases between the two germline ends. The DNA of the CDR3 is TGTGCCAGCAGTCCACACAAGGGGGCTGAAGCTTTCTTT. Encoded protein: CASSPHKGAEAFF.

The chain is built from TRBV4-3 and TRBJ2-1, with D tentatively TRBD2 (6 bases). This CDR3 comprises 14 residues. The ends were cut back, 1 base at V and 9 bases at J, with 13 bases in the middle. The germline gives CDR1 LGHNA, CDR2 YSLEER. This chain's CDR3 is CASSQVSSAVEQFF. In nucleotides, the CDR3 is TGCGCCAGCAGCCAAGTCTCTAGCGCAGTTGAGCAGTTCTTC.

The rearrangement joins TRBV9 to TRBJ2-5, with D possibly being TRBD2 (6 bases). Germline V gene sequence: CDR1 SGDLS, CDR2 YYNGEE. Trimming removed 0 bases at V and 5 bases at J, with 14 bases between. CDR3 size: 15 residues. The CDR3, as DNA: TGTGCCAGCAGCGTAGTCCTTGGGGGACTGGAGACCCAGTACTTC. Translating gives CASSVVLGGLETQYF.

The rearrangement joins TRBV20-1 to TRBJ2-3; 8 bases match TRBD2. The CDR3 has 14 residues. Germline V CDR1 and CDR2: DFQATT, SNEGSKA (reference sequence). V gave up 3 bases and J gave up 4 bases; unmatched junction bases: 6. The CDR3 sequence: CSARRGAKADTQYF. For the CDR3, the DNA is TGCAGTGCTAGGCGGGGGGCGAAGGCAGATACGCAGTATTTT.

The chain has TRBV6-2 or TRBV6-3 and TRBJ2-1, with 12 bases fitting TRBD2. Per germline, CDR1 MNHEY and CDR2 SVGEGT. CDR3 length equals 15 residues. V lost 6 bases to trimming and J lost 7 bases; unmatched junction nucleotides: 7. The CDR3 region is CASRGLAGFLNEQFF. The CDR3 nucleotides are TGTGCCAGCAGAGGACTAGCGGGATTTTTGAATGAGCAGTTCTTC.

V gene TRBV4-3 combines with J gene TRBJ2-7; perhaps D is TRBD1 or TRBD2 (5 bases each). V was shortened by 3 bases and J by 3 bases, with 9 bases between the two germline ends. The germline CDR1 and CDR2 sequences are LGHNA and YSLEER. The CDR3 sequence is 13 residues long. CDR3 sequence reads: CASSQGDNYEQYF. The CDR3 DNA reads as TGCGCCAGCAGCCAGGGGGATAACTACGAGCAGTACTTC.

The rearrangement uses TRBV20-1 and TRBJ2-3; 7 positions agree with TRBD1. Germline CDR1 is DFQATT and CDR2 is SNEGSKA (reference sequence). Losses at the gene ends were 3 bases for V and 4 bases for J; bases not matched to a gene: 10. The CDR3 has 15 residues. The CDR3 spells CSASLGGQVADTQYF. The DNA of the CDR3 is TGCAGTGCTAGTCTAGGCGGACAGGTGGCAGATACGCAGTATTTT.

This clonotype was counted ten times or more. The chain couples TRBV6-1 to TRBJ2-2; 7 bases are a match to TRBD1. This CDR3 has 16 residues. Germline assignment: CDR1 MNHNS and CDR2 SASEGT. The ends lost 6 bases at V and 2 bases at J; junction bases unmatched: 9. Written as DNA, the CDR3 is TGTGCCAGCAGGTCTCTAGGGGGCTTAAACACCGGGGAGCTGTTTTTT. It encodes CASRSLGGLNTGELFF.

V gene TRBV2 combines with J gene TRBJ2-3; D may be TRBD1 (5 bases). V lost 1 base and J 5 bases, leaving 10 bases between the germline ends. The germline gives CDR1 SNHLY, CDR2 FYNNEI. CDR3 size: 14 residues. The CDR3 DNA is TGTGCCAGCAGTGAAGGGCCAGGGCTAGATACGCAGTATTTT. It encodes CASSEGPGLDTQYF.

This clonotype has a count of ten or more. The chain combines TRBV20-1 with TRBJ2-4, with no clear D. The CDR3 is made up of 15 amino acids. V lost 0 bases and J lost 0, with 9 bases in between. Germline CDR1 DFQATT, CDR2 SNEGSKA (reference sequence). The CDR3 protein is CSARDIILAKNIQYF. The CDR3 region has the DNA TGCAGTGCTAGAGATATAATTCTAGCCAAAAACATTCAGTACTTC.

The CDR3 nucleotides are TGTGCCAGCAGCCAAATCTTGGCGGGGGCCCTACCCACAGATACGCAGTATTTT. This codes for CASSQILAGALPTDTQYF. The chain is built from TRBV4-2 and TRBJ2-3; a possible D gene is TRBD2 (7 bases). V dropped 2 bases and J dropped 2 bases, with 20 bases sitting between them. The CDR3 contains 18 residues. From germline, CDR1 is LGHNA and CDR2 YNFKEQ.

This clonotype came up a few times. The chain links TRBV12-3 or TRBV12-4 to TRBJ1-6; 9 bases fit TRBD1. Trimming at V came to 5 bases and at J to 7 bases, leaving 6 bases not matched to a gene. The CDR3 has 15 amino acids. The chain's CDR3 is CASSPLGQGNSPLHF. The CDR3 DNA is TGTGCCAGCAGTCCACTGGGACAGGGAAATTCACCCCTCCACTTT.

This clonotype was counted a few times. J is TRBJ2-3 and V is TRBV5-5, with a possible D match to TRBD2 (6 bases). Trimming cost V 0 bases and J 5 bases, with 10 bases left between them. Germline CDR1 is SGHKS and CDR2 is YYEKEE (reference sequence). CDR3 length: 14 residues. CDR3 DNA: TGTGCCAGCAGCTTGGAGGCGGGGATAGATACGCAGTATTTT. Translated: CASSLEAGIDTQYF.

The sample holds many counts of this clonotype. The CDR3 DNA sequence: TGTGCCAGCAGTTTAGAGGGAGGGCGCCAAGAGACCCAGTACTTC. This gives the protein CASSLEGGRQETQYF. This chain connects TRBV12-3 or TRBV12-4 to TRBJ2-5, with 7 positions matching TRBD2. Trimming at V came to 1 base and at J to 1 base, leaving 3 bases not matched to a gene. The CDR3 is 15 amino acids.

The chain uses TRBV7-9 and TRBJ2-6; 7 positions match TRBD1. This CDR3 contains 17 residues. Trimming at V came to 5 bases and at J to 1 base, leaving 8 bases not matched to a gene. In germline, CDR1 is SEHNR, CDR2 FQNEAQ (reference sequence). The CDR3 DNA reads TGTGCCAGCAGCATACCGACAGGGTCGTCTGGGGCCAACGTCCTGACTTTC. Its protein product is CASSIPTGSSGANVLTF.

The chain joins TRBV20-1 to TRBJ2-1; 11 nucleotides match TRBD2. With 2 bases clipped from V and 12 bases from J, the junction kept 9 bases outside the gene matches. Germline V gene lookup returns CDR1 DFQATT and CDR2 SNEGSKA (reference sequence). There are 14 residues in the CDR3. The CDR3: CSARPGTSGAGQFF. In DNA form, the CDR3 reads TGCAGTGCTAGACCCGGGACTAGCGGTGCGGGGCAGTTCTTC.

This chain connects TRBV4-1 to TRBJ2-2; no clear D. V was clipped by 1 base and J by 5 bases, with 11 bases between them. The CDR3 has 15 amino acids. CDR1 is MGHRA and CDR2 is YSYEKL in the germline V gene. As DNA, the CDR3 is TGCGCCAGCAGCCAAGTCACTTATACAACCGGGGAGCTGTTTTTT. It translates to CASSQVTYTTGELFF.

This clonotype appeared a few times. The V and J genes are TRBV4-1 and TRBJ2-7; no definite D call. This CDR3 contains 13 residues. The germline V gene has CDR1 MGHRA and CDR2 YSYEKL. Trimming removed 4 bases at V and 3 bases at J, with 10 bases between. The CDR3 protein is CASSRTAFYEQYF. The CDR3 DNA reads TGCGCCAGCAGCCGAACAGCGTTCTACGAGCAGTACTTC.

The J gene is TRBJ2-7, the V gene TRBV11-2, with D unresolved. The CDR3 is 11 residues long. Trimming left V 5 bases short and J 3 bases short, with 5 bases between. CDR1 and CDR2 (germline): SGHAT, FQNNGV. CDR3 region: CASSTYYEQYF. In DNA form, the CDR3 reads TGTGCCAGCAGCACCTACTACGAGCAGTACTTC.

This chain connects TRBV5-1 to TRBJ2-1; D not resolved. The CDR3 extends over 11 amino acids. CDR1 and CDR2 from the germline V gene are SGHRS and YFSETQ. Trimming took off 4 bases at V and 8 bases at J, with 7 bases between the two ends. The CDR3 region has the DNA TGCGCCAGCAGCGATCAGCATGAGCAGTTCTTC. It yields the protein CASSDQHEQFF. The full variable domain, in which reference TRBV5-1 and TRBJ2-1 provide the parts outside the CDR3, is KAGVTQTPRYLIKTRGQQVTLSCSPISGHRSVSWYQQTPGQGLQFLFEYFSETQRNKGNFPGRFSGRQFSNSRSEMNVSTLELGDSALYLCASSDQHEQFFGPGTRLTVL.

This clonotype has a handful of counts. V usage is TRBV4-1 and J usage is TRBJ2-5; 7 bases line up with TRBD2. V shed 4 bases, J shed 5 bases, and the junction held 13 bases outside the gene matches. CDR3 length: 16 residues. From germline, CDR1 is MGHRA and CDR2 YSYEKL. The CDR3 nucleotides are TGCGCCAGCAGCCCGCGCCTACTAGCGAAGGAGGAGACCCAGTACTTC. Translating gives CASSPRLLAKEETQYF.